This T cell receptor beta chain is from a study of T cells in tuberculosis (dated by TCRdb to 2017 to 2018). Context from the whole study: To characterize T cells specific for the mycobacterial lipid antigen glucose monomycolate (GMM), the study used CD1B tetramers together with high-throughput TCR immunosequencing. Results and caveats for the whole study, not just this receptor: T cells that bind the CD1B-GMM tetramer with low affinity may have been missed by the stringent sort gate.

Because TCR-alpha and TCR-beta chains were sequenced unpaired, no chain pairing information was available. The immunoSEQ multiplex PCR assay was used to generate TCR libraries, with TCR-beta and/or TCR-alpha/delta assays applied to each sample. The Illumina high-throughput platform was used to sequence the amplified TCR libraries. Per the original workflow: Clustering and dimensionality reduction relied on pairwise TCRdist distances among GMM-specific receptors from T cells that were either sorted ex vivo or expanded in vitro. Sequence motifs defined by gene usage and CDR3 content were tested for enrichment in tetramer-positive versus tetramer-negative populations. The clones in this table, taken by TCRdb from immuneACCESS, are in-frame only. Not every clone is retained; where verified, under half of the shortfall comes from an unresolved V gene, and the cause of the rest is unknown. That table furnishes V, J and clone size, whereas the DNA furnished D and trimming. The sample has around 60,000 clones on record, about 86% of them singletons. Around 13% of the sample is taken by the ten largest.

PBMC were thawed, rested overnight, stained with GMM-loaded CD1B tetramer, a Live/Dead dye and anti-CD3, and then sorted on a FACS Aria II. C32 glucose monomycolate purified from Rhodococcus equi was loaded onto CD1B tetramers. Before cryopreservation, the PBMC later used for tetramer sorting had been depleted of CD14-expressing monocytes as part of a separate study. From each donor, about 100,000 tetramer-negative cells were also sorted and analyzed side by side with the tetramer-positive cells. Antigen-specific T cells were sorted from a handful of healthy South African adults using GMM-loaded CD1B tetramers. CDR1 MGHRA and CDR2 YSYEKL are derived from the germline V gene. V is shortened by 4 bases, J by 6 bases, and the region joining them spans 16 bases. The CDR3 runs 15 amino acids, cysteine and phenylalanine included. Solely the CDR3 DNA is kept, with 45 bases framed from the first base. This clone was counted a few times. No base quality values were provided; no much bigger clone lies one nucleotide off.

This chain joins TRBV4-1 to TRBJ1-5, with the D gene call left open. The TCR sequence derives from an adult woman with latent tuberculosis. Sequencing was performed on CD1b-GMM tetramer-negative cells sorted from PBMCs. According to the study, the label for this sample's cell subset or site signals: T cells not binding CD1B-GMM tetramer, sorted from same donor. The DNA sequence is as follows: TGCGCCAGCAGCCTTCTCAGGAGGCTGGGTCAGCCCCAGCATTTT. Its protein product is CASSLLRRLGQPQHF.